Below are 9 T cell receptor beta chains sequenced from a single sample in a study of shared clonotypes between healthy human individuals (dated by TCRdb to about 2020). The method was the immunoSEQ multiplex PCR assay. TCRdb carries this immuneACCESS record with in-frame sequences only. Its versions omit some clonotypes, under half of them owing to an unresolved V gene in the studies checked, with the rest unexplained. The sample table contains around 1,000,000 clones; only one count was recorded for roughly 80% of them. The ten largest clones capture about 0.94% of the sample. Source material: memory CD4+ T cells from PBMCs. The cell subset or site label for this specimen denotes: CD45RA-negative fraction. The receptors here all came from a man between 18 and 35 years old in good health. Some clones in this sample may be carry-over from other donors' samples.

The genes are TRBV19 and TRBJ1-5; 9 nucleotides align to TRBD1. Per the germline V gene, CDR1 is LNHDA and CDR2 is SQIVND (reference sequence). V trimming: 10 bases; J trimming: 1 base; junction bases outside the gene matches: 11. The CDR3 loop spans 16 amino acids. The CDR3 region has the DNA TGTGCCAACATCCGGGACAGGGAACGGAGCAATCAGCCCCAGCATTTT. Translating gives CANIRDRERSNQPQHF.

Remarks on this clone: A far larger clone is just one base off, so this is likely a read error. In the same sample, other DNA sequences code for this CDR3. The chain is built from TRBV5-4 and TRBJ2-1, with 8 bases identical to TRBD1. Germline CDR1 and CDR2: SGHNT and YYREEE (reference sequence). CDR3 length: 15 residues. Here the CDR3 reads CASTGGGTVVNEQFF. Here the CDR3 DNA reads TGTGCCAGCACAGGGGGCGGGACGGTAGTGAATGAGCAATTCTTC.

A single count supports this clone. V usage is TRBV4-1 and J usage is TRBJ2-5; TRBD1 matches 12 bases. Trimming cost V 5 bases and J 4 bases; bases outside gene matches: 11. This CDR3 is 17 amino acids long. In germline, CDR1 is MGHRA, CDR2 YSYEKL. CDR3 in amino acids: CASSSRVGDRGLETQYF. The CDR3 DNA reads TGCGCCAGCAGCTCCCGCGTGGGGGACAGGGGGCTAGAGACCCAGTACTTC.

This sequence joins TRBV7-9 and TRBJ1-6; 7 nucleotides agree with TRBD1. The junction had 5 bases not matched to a gene; V was cut back by 5 bases and J by 7 bases. The CDR3 length is 14 residues. CDR1 SEHNR and CDR2 FQNEAQ come from the germline V gene (reference sequence). The CDR3 spells CASSAWDRNSPLHF. CDR3 sequence (DNA): TGTGCCAGCAGCGCCTGGGACAGAAATTCACCCCTCCACTTT.

The table lists this clone with a few counts. The genes are TRBV9 and TRBJ2-1, with 10 bases identical to TRBD2. Per the germline V gene, CDR1 is SGDLS and CDR2 is YYNGEE. J lost 9 bases, V lost 4 bases, and 16 bases had no gene match. The CDR3 is 17 residues long. The DNA of the CDR3 is TGTGCCAGCAGCTCCCAGGGACTAGCGAGGGGTACAATTGAGCAGTTCTTC. Protein product: CASSSQGLARGTIEQFF.

With regard to this clone: At the DNA level, this CDR3 is encoded by other sequences in the same sample as well. The chain is built from TRBV28 and TRBJ2-7, with 11 bases identical to TRBD2. The germline CDR1 and CDR2 sequences are MDHEN and SYDVKM. V dropped 3 bases and J dropped 4; count of bases not matched to a gene: 2. There are 14 residues in the CDR3. In nucleotides, the CDR3 is TGTGCCAGCAGTTTGACTAGCGGGGCGTACGAGCAGTACTTC. It is translated as CASSLTSGAYEQYF. Complete variable domain (other parts from reference TRBV28 and TRBJ2-7): DVKVTQSSRYLVKRTGEKVFLECVQDMDHENMFWYRQDPGLGLRLIYFSYDVKMKEKGDIPEGYSVSREKKERFSLILESASTNQTSMYLCASSLTSGAYEQYFGPGTRLTVT.

The genes are TRBV6-6 and TRBJ2-5; 8 nucleotides agree with TRBD1. The J segment lost 4 bases and the V segment lost 7 bases, leaving 14 bases of the junction unmatched. Germline V CDR1 and CDR2: MNHNY, SVGAGI (reference sequence). CDR3 length equals 16 residues. The CDR3 loop is CASTRIGDRGRETQYF. The CDR3 nucleotides read TGTGCCAGCACCAGAATTGGAGACAGGGGCCGAGAGACCCAGTACTTC.

This chain joins TRBV5-4 and TRBJ1-2, with 10 bases fitting TRBD1. CDR1 is SGHNT and CDR2 is YYREEE in the germline V gene (reference sequence). This CDR3 is built from 15 residues. Germline trimming cut 3 bases from V and 3 bases from J; bases unmatched to any gene: 5. In DNA form, the CDR3 reads TGTGCCAGCAGCTGGGGACAGGGGAAAGACTATGGCTACACCTTC. Residues: CASSWGQGKDYGYTF.

V gene TRBV30 combines with J gene TRBJ1-6, with no clear D. Germline V gene data show CDR1 as GTSNPN and CDR2 as SVGIG (reference sequence). Trimming shortened V by 4 bases and J by 0 bases, and 10 bases separated the two germline ends. This CDR3 has 15 residues. DNA of the CDR3: TGTGCCTGGAACCGGGCAAACTCCTATAATTCACCCCTCCACTTT. Translation gives CAWNRANSYNSPLHF.